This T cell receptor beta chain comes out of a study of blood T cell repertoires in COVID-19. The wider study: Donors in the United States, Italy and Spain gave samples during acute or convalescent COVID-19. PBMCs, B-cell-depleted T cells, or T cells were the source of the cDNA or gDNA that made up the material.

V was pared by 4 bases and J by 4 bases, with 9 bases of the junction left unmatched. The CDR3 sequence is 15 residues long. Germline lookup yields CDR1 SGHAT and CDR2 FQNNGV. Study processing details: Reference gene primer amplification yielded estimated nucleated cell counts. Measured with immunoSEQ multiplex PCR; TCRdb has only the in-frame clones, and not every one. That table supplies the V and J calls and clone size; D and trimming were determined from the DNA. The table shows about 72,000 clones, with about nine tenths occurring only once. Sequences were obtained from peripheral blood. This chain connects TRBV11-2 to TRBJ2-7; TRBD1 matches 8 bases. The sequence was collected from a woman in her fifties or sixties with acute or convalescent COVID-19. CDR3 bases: TGTGCCAGCAGCTCAGACAGGGGCCGTAAGTACGAGCAGTACTTC. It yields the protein CASSSDRGRKYEQYF.